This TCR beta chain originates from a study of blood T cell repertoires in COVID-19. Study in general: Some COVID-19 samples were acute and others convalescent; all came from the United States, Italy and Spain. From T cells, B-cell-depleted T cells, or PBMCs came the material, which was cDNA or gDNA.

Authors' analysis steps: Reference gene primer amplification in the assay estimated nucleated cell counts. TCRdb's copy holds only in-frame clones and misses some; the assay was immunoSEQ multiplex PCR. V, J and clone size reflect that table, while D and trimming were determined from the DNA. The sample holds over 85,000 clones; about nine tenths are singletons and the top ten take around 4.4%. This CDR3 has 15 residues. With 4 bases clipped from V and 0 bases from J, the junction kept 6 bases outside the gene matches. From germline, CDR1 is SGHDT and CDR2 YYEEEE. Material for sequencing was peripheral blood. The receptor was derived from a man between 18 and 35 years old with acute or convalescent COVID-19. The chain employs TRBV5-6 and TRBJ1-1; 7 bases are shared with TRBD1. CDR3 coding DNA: TGTGCCAGCAGCACGCCGGGACAGTTGAACACTGAAGCTTTCTTT. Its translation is CASSTPGQLNTEAFF.